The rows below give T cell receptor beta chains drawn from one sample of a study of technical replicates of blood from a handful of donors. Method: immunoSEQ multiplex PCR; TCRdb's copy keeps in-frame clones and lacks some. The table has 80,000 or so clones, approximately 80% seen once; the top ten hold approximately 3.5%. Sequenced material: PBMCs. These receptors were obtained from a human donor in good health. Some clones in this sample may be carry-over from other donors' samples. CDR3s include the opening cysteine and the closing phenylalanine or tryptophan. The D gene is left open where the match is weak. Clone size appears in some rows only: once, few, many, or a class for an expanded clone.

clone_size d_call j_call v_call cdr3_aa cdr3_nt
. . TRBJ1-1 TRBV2 CASSDEENTEAFF TGTGCCAGCAGTGATGAGGAGAACACTGAAGCTTTCTTT
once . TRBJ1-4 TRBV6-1 CASSEPFYEKLFF TGTGCCAGCAGTGAACCGTTCTACGAAAAACTGTTTTTT
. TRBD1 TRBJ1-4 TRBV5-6 CASSRGGLGTGASSGKLFF TGTGCCAGCAGCCGGGGGGGGCTCGGGACAGGGGCCTCGTCTGGAAAACTGTTTTTT
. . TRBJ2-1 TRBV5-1 CASSFLADLSYNEQFF TGCGCCAGCAGCTTTCTAGCAGATCTCTCCTACAATGAGCAGTTCTTC
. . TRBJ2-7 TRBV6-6 CASSSGDWLIEQYF TGTGCCAGTTCCTCTGGGGACTGGTTAATCGAGCAGTACTTC
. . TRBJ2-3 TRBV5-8 CASSLTDMQYF TGTGCCAGCAGCTTGACTGATATGCAGTATTTT
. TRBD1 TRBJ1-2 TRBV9 CASSVDRGRNGYTF TGTGCCAGCAGCGTAGACAGGGGGCGAAATGGCTACACCTTC
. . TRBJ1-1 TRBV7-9 CASSPNRMNTEAFF TGTGCCAGCAGCCCAAACAGGATGAACACTGAAGCTTTCTTT
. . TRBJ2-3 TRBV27 CASSPSRGPPRDTQYF TGTGCCAGCAGTCCCTCTCGCGGGCCCCCGAGGGATACGCAGTATTTT
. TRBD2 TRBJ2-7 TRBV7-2 CASSLVSGGPSSYEQYF TGTGCCAGCAGCTTAGTCTCGGGAGGGCCGAGCTCCTACGAGCAGTACTTC
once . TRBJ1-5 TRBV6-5 CASSARGAAQPQHF TGTGCCAGCAGTGCTCGGGGGGCGGCTCAGCCCCAGCATTTT
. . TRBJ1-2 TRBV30 CAWGVGGSGYTF TGTGCCTGGGGGGTGGGAGGGTCAGGCTACACCTTC
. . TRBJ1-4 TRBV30 CAWLYVAGEKLFF TGTGCCTGGCTCTACGTGGCCGGGGAAAAACTGTTTTTT
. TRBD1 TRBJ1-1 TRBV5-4 CASSLSVTGGLTEAFF TGTGCCAGCAGCTTGTCGGTAACAGGGGGTTTAACTGAAGCTTTCTTT
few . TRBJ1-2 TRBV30 CAWSGQVANYGYTF TGTGCCTGGAGTGGGCAGGTCGCTAACTATGGCTACACCTTC
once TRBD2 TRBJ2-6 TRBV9 CASSAGTSENSGANVLTF TGTGCCAGCAGCGCTGGGACTAGCGAAAACTCTGGGGCCAACGTCCTGACTTTC
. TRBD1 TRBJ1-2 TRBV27 CASRGQGRYGYTF TGTGCCAGCAGGGGACAGGGGCGCTATGGCTACACCTTC
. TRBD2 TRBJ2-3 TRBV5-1 CASRRISGVEDTQYF TGCGCCAGCAGGCGTATTAGCGGGGTTGAAGATACGCAGTATTTT
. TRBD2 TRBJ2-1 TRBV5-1 CASSLGRLAGGGTYNEQFF TGCGCCAGCAGCTTGGGTCGACTAGCGGGAGGAGGGACCTACAATGAGCAGTTCTTC
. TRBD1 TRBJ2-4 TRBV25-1 CASSVSGTASIQYF TGTGCCAGCAGTGTGTCCGGGACAGCGTCTATTCAGTACTTC
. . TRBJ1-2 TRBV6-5 CASSTQPGRDGYTF TGTGCCAGCAGTACACAGCCAGGGAGGGATGGCTACACCTTC
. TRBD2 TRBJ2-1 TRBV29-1 CSVRLAGEYNEQFF TGCAGCGTTCGTCTAGCGGGAGAATACAATGAGCAGTTCTTC
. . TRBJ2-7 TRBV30 CAWSSGQSYEQYF TGTGCCTGGAGTTCCGGACAGTCCTACGAGCAGTACTTC
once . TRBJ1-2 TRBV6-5 CASSYSGEGGVGGYTF TGTGCCAGCAGTTACTCGGGTGAAGGGGGAGTAGGAGGCTACACCTTC
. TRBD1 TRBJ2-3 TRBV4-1 CASSLTGGTSDTQYF TGCGCCAGCAGCCTTACAGGGGGGACTTCAGATACGCAGTATTTT
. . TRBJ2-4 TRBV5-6 CASSFRRTGERWGNIQYF TGTGCCAGCAGCTTCCGCAGGACGGGGGAACGGTGGGGAAACATTCAGTACTTC
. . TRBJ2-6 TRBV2 CASIRTDYSTGANVLTF TGTGCCAGCATCCGGACAGACTATTCCACTGGGGCCAACGTCCTGACTTTC
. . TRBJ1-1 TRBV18 CASSFNRAGEAFF TGTGCCAGCTCATTCAACAGGGCGGGTGAAGCTTTCTTT
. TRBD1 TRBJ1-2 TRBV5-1 CASSSSTGTGGYTF TGCGCCAGCAGCTCCTCGACAGGGACGGGTGGCTACACCTTC
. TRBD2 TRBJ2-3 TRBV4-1 CASSQGLEAGTQYF TGCGCCAGCAGCCAGGGACTAGAGGCGGGTACGCAGTATTTT
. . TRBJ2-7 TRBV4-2 CASSQGGVGASSYEQYF TGTGCCAGCAGCCAAGGGGGGGTTGGGGCCAGCTCCTACGAGCAGTACTTC
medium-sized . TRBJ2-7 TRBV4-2 CASSQVLYSLSYPEQYF TGTGCCAGCAGCCAAGTGTTGTACTCGTTGAGTTATCCCGAGCAGTACTTC
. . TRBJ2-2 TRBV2 CASRVEGTGELFF TGTGCCAGCCGGGTAGAGGGTACCGGGGAGCTGTTTTTT
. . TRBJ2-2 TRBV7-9 CASSSPGQNTGELFF TGTGCCAGCAGCTCACCGGGACAGAACACCGGGGAGCTGTTTTTT
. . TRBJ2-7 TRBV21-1 CASTPGTLGGEQYF TGTGCCAGCACCCCCGGGACTCTAGGAGGCGAGCAGTACTTC
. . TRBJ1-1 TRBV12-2 CASRLWFRAGKNNTEAFF TGTGCAAGTCGCTTATGGTTCCGGGCAGGGAAAAACAACACTGAAGCTTTCTTT
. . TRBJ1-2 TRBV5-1 CASSFTGIYGYTF TGCGCCAGCAGCTTCACAGGGATCTATGGCTACACCTTC
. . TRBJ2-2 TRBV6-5 CASSYSEKTGELFF TGTGCCAGCAGTTACTCGGAGAAGACCGGGGAGCTGTTTTTT
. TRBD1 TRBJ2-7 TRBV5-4 CASSMGQGYEQYF TGTGCCAGCAGCATGGGACAGGGCTACGAGCAGTACTTC
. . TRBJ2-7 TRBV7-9 CASSQTSTYEQYF TGTGCCAGCAGCCAGACTAGTACGTACGAGCAGTACTTC
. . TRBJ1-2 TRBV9 CASSVASGVGYTF TGTGCCAGCAGCGTAGCGTCGGGGGTGGGCTACACCTTC
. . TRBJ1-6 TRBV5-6 CASSLEGTSHSPLHF TGTGCCAGCAGCTTGGAGGGGACTTCTCACTCACCCCTCCACTTT
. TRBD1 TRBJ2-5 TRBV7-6 CASTRDREARETQYF TGTGCCAGCACCAGGGACAGGGAAGCTCGGGAGACCCAGTACTTC
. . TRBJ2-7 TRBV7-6 CASSPIAGRTSHEQYF TGTGCCAGCAGTCCCATCGCAGGGCGAACCAGCCACGAGCAGTACTTC
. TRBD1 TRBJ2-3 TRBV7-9 CASSLGLGQGADTQYF TGTGCCAGCAGCTTAGGTCTGGGACAGGGGGCAGATACGCAGTATTTT
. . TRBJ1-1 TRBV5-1 CASSLEGGVSGNTETFF TGCGCCAGCAGCTTGGAGGGCGGGGTAAGTGGGAACACTGAAACTTTCTTT
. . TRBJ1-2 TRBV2 CASSGGPNYGYTF TGTGCCAGCAGTGGCGGCCCTAACTATGGCTACACCTTC
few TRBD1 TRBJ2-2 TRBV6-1 CAGTGTANTGELFF TGTGCCGGAACCGGGACAGCTAACACCGGGGAGCTGTTTTTT
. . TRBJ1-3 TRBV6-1 CASRVQGTSGNTIYF TGTGCCAGCAGGGTACAGGGTACCTCTGGAAACACCATATATTTT